Listed below are T cell receptor beta chains from one sample, sequenced in a study of chemoradiotherapy in HPV16-positive cancers. Clones were read by immunoSEQ multiplex PCR, and TCRdb kept only the in-frame ones, dropping some. The table records about 68,000 clones, about nine tenths of them present only once. Sample: blood, taken from a patient who underwent chemoradiotherapy. The origin of the receptors is a human donor with HPV-associated anogenital cancer. The CDR3 runs from the conserved cysteine through the conserved F or W. The D gene is left open where the match is weak. Part of the rows lack a size; the others show once, few, many or a class for expanded clones.

D gene	clone size	V gene	CDR3 length	J gene	CDR3 protein	CDR3 DNA
NA	NA	TRBV11-2	16	TRBJ1-1	CASSLDGWYVNTEAFF	TGTGCCAGCAGCTTAGATGGATGGTATGTGAACACTGAAGCTTTCTTT
TRBD1	once	TRBV9	17	TRBJ2-3	CASSVEVGQTSTDTQYF	TGTGCCAGCAGCGTAGAGGTGGGACAGACTAGCACAGATACGCAGTATTTT
NA	NA	TRBV2	11	TRBJ1-2	CASSDRGGYTF	TGTGCCAGCAGTGACAGGGGTGGCTACACCTTC
TRBD2	NA	TRBV25-1	14	TRBJ2-1	CASSTTGGGNEQFF	TGTGCCAGCAGTACGACGGGAGGGGGAAATGAGCAGTTCTTC
NA	NA	TRBV27	14	TRBJ1-6	CASSYDSYNSPLHF	TGTGCCAGCAGCTACGACAGTTATAATTCACCCCTCCACTTT
NA	NA	TRBV7-6	14	TRBJ1-1	CASNEPIMNTEAFF	TGTGCCAGCAACGAACCGATCATGAACACTGAAGCTTTCTTT
NA	NA	TRBV29-1	12	TRBJ2-7	CSARSGSYEQYF	TGCAGCGCCAGATCCGGGAGTTACGAGCAGTACTTC
NA	NA	TRBV5-1	16	TRBJ2-7	CASSLIGGDVTYEQYF	TGCGCCAGCAGCTTGATCGGGGGCGATGTAACCTACGAGCAGTACTTC
NA	once	TRBV6-1	16	TRBJ2-2	CASSENGLVASGELFF	TGTGCCAGCAGCGAAAATGGTTTAGTTGCCTCCGGGGAGCTGTTTTTT
TRBD2	NA	TRBV15	16	TRBJ2-7	CATSRDLPLAVYEQYF	TGTGCCACCAGCAGAGATCTACCTCTAGCGGTCTACGAGCAGTACTTC
TRBD2	once	TRBV25-1	15	TRBJ2-2	CASSSGGPNTGELFF	TGTGCCAGCAGTAGCGGGGGCCCTAACACCGGGGAGCTGTTTTTT
TRBD1	NA	TRBV28	16	TRBJ2-3	CASRTTGGGPTDTQYF	TGTGCCAGCAGAACCACAGGGGGCGGCCCCACAGATACGCAGTATTTT
TRBD2	NA	TRBV4-2	13	TRBJ2-3	CASSQDRGLAGPF	TGTGCCAGCAGCCAAGATAGGGGACTAGCGGGACCGTTT
NA	few	TRBV7-9	16	TRBJ2-3	CASSARTGLMTDTQYF	TGTGCCAGCAGCGCCAGGACTGGCCTTATGACAGATACGCAGTATTTT
NA	NA	TRBV6-6	15	TRBJ1-3	CASSYGSERGNTIYF	TGTGCCAGCAGTTACGGCAGCGAGCGGGGAAACACCATATATTTT
TRBD2	NA	TRBV9	15	TRBJ2-1	CASSVGLAGVNEQFF	TGTGCCAGCAGCGTAGGTCTAGCGGGGGTCAATGAGCAGTTCTTC
NA	NA	TRBV5-6	14	TRBJ1-5	CASSLGEVAQPQHF	TGTGCCAGCAGTCTTGGGGAAGTCGCCCAGCCCCAGCATTTT